This T cell receptor (beta chain) came from a study of cytomegalovirus exposure and HLA in healthy donors. V was trimmed by 3 bases and J by 1 base, leaving 6 bases between them. The germline V gene encodes CDR1 SGHDN and CDR2 FVKESK. The CDR3 spans 13 residues. Assay used: immunoSEQ multiplex PCR; TCRdb lists only in-frame clones, some missing. The sample has about 280,000 clones, 70% to 90% seen once; the top ten hold approximately 1%. The donors were members of the validation cohort, which comprised 100 to 150 subjects and was separate from the first cohort of several hundred subjects. The sequence came from a woman between 18 and 29 years old in good health and CMV-seronegative. This chain connects TRBV14 to TRBJ2-5; D is unclear. Sequencing was done on a sample of PBMCs. The DNA for the CDR3 is TGTGCCAGCAGCCACCTTTTCCAAGAGACCCAGTACTTC. Protein sequence: CASSHLFQETQYF.